These 17 T cell receptor beta chains came from one sample sequenced in a study of T-cell reconstitution after alpha-beta-depleted transplantation in children. Unique molecular identifiers were incorporated when the TCRbeta library was constructed. TCRdb processed the PCR reads anew with MiXCR; each CDR3 protein has one entry. The table shows 70,000 or so distinct CDR3 sequences, with about 11% occurring only once. Here the sequenced sample was PBMCs, taken before TCRalphabeta/CD19-depleted stem cell transplant. The receptors derive from a boy aged 10-17 years with acute myeloid leukemia, due to receive a stem cell transplant.

There are many counts of this clonotype. The chain is built from TRBV3-1 and TRBJ1-5; a possible D gene is TRBD1 (5 bases). V was clipped by 0 bases and J by 3 bases, with 12 bases between them. The CDR3 is 16 amino acids. The germline V gene has CDR1 LGHDT and CDR2 YNNKEL (reference sequence). CDR3: CASSQDTGRINQPQHF. The CDR3 region has the DNA TGTGCCAGCAGCCAAGACACGGGACGGATCAATCAGCCCCAGCATTTT.

At least ten counts were recorded for this clonotype. The chain recombines TRBV6-5 with TRBJ2-2; D unresolved. The CDR3 is 13 amino acids. Trimming took 1 base from V and 5 from J, leaving 5 bases between them. Germline-derived CDR1 and CDR2 are MNHEY and SVGAGI. Written as DNA, the CDR3 is TGTGCCAGCAGTTACTTCGCGACCGGGGAGCTGTTTTTT. As protein: CASSYFATGELFF.

The sample holds a few counts of this clonotype. V and J are TRBV20-1 and TRBJ1-2; TRBD1 agrees at 7 bases. In germline, CDR1 is DFQATT, CDR2 SNEGSKA (reference sequence). The CDR3 is 13 amino acids. The V segment lost 1 base and the J segment 7 bases; nucleotides outside the gene matches: 6. The chain's CDR3 is CSARGKGAGGYTF. The CDR3 DNA sequence: TGCAGTGCTAGAGGGAAGGGGGCCGGTGGCTACACCTTC.

This clonotype was recorded many times. The J gene is TRBJ2-3, the V gene TRBV6-6; 7 nucleotides line up with TRBD2. CDR1 MNHNY and CDR2 SVGAGI come from the germline V gene (reference sequence). Trimming at V came to 4 bases and at J to 2 bases, leaving 6 bases not matched to a gene. CDR3 size: 15 residues. The CDR3 DNA is TGTGCCAGCAGTTTACTAGCGCGCCACACAGATACGCAGTATTTT. It yields the protein CASSLLARHTDTQYF.

The sample holds many counts of this clonotype. This sequence joins TRBV21-1 and TRBJ2-7. TRBV21-1 is flagged as a pseudogene. The CDR3 contains 13 residues. The CDR3 sequence: CASSKGETYEQYV. The CDR3 nucleotides are TGTGCCAGCAGCAAAGGAGAAACTTACGAGCAGTACGTC.

This clonotype showed up just a few times. The J gene is TRBJ2-1, the V gene TRBV30; 11 nucleotides match TRBD2. V was pared by 4 bases and J by 4 bases, with 15 bases of the junction left unmatched. The germline V gene encodes CDR1 GTSNPN and CDR2 SVGIG (reference sequence). The CDR3 contains 18 residues. The CDR3 protein is CAWIAIEPGLAAYNEQFF. The CDR3 DNA reads as TGTGCCTGGATAGCGATAGAACCGGGACTAGCGGCTTACAATGAGCAGTTCTTC.

This clonotype was detected many times. The V gene is TRBV4-3, the J gene TRBJ1-5; D uncertain. The V end was cut by 1 base, the J end by 4 bases, with 8 bases between. The CDR3 loop spans 14 amino acids. Germline lookup yields CDR1 LGHNA and CDR2 YSLEER. The CDR3 here is CASSQARGNQPQHF. The CDR3 DNA sequence: TGCGCCAGCAGCCAAGCCCGGGGAAATCAGCCCCAGCATTTT.

This clonotype was picked up a small number of times. J is TRBJ2-5 and V is TRBV20-1, with 8 positions matching TRBD2. The CDR3 consists of 17 residues. Germline V gives CDR1 DFQATT, CDR2 SNEGSKA (reference sequence). V shed 1 base and J 3 bases; nucleotides not matched to a gene: 13. The CDR3 protein is CSARVSAGGYLKETQYF. The DNA of the CDR3 is TGCAGTGCTAGAGTCTCGGCGGGGGGCTACCTAAAAGAGACCCAGTACTTC.

The sample holds many counts of this clonotype. The CDR3 sequence is CASSGPWETQYF. The DNA for the CDR3 is TGTGCCAGCTCCGGGCCTTGGGAGACCCAGTACTTC. The V call is TRBV7-2, the J call TRBJ2-5; no firm D call. CDR3 length: 12 amino acids. Trimming stripped 8 bases from V and 5 bases from J, with 12 bases between. Germline V gene lookup returns CDR1 SGHTA and CDR2 FQGNSA.

The chain combines TRBV7-2 with TRBJ2-1; D gene ambiguous. Germline V CDR1 and CDR2: SGHTA, FQGNSA. The CDR3 is 13 amino acids. The V gene lost 2 bases and the J gene lost 7 bases, with 9 bases spanning the gap. Here the CDR3 reads CASSLLEANEQFF. The CDR3 region has the DNA TGTGCCAGCAGCTTACTTGAAGCGAATGAGCAGTTCTTC.

This clonotype was counted many times. This sequence joins TRBV7-2 and TRBJ2-7, with D possibly being TRBD1 (6 bases). The CDR3 is made up of 14 amino acids. In germline, CDR1 is SGHTA, CDR2 FQGNSA. Trimming left V 1 base short and J 5 bases short, with 12 bases between. The CDR3 DNA follows: TGTGCCAGCAGCTTAGGGCTGGGGGCACACGAGCAGTACTTC. Translating gives CASSLGLGAHEQYF. Drawing the rest from reference TRBV7-2 and TRBJ2-7, the complete variable domain is GAGVSQSPSNKVTEKGKDVELRCDPISGHTALYWYRQSLGQGLEFLIYFQGNSAPDKSGLPSDRFSAERTGGSVSTLTIQRTQQEDSAVYLCASSLGLGAHEQYFGPGTRLTVT.

In this sample, this clonotype turned up many times. V is TRBV11-2 and J is TRBJ2-1, with 10 positions matching TRBD2. Germline CDR1 reads SGHAT; CDR2 reads FQNNGV. Unmatched junction bases numbered 10, after V lost 1 base and J lost 4 bases. The CDR3 sequence is 18 residues long. The CDR3 nucleotides read TGTGCCAGCAGCTTAGTCTTCGCTAGCGGGAGTATTTACAATGAGCAGTTCTTC. Translation gives CASSLVFASGSIYNEQFF.

This clonotype came up many times. The rearrangement uses TRBV20-1 and TRBJ1-4; D ambiguous. The V end was cut by 6 bases, the J end by 11 bases, with 10 bases between. The germline CDR1 and CDR2 sequences are DFQATT and SNEGSKA (reference sequence). The length of the CDR3 is 10 residues. This CDR3 reads CSAPIGKLFF. The CDR3 region has the DNA TGCAGTGCCCCGATAGGGAAACTGTTTTTT.

In this sample, this clonotype turned up many times. The J gene is TRBJ2-7, the V gene TRBV7-2, with D perhaps matching TRBD1 or TRBD2 (7 bases each). With 4 bases removed from V and 0 bases from J, the gap between germline ends came to 13 bases. CDR1 is SGHTA and CDR2 is FQGNSA in the germline V gene. The CDR3 is 15 residues long. Here the CDR3 reads CASSWGGTASYEQYV. CDR3 nucleotides: TGTGCCAGCAGCTGGGGGGGGACAGCCTCCTACGAGCAGTACGTC.

The table lists this clonotype with many counts. The rearrangement uses TRBV13 and TRBJ1-4; no definite D call. Germline values: CDR1 PRHDT, CDR2 FYEKMQ (reference sequence). V dropped 3 bases and J dropped 3 bases, with 8 bases sitting between them. This CDR3 comprises 14 residues. CDR3 region: CASSFRSANEKLFF. The CDR3 bases are TGTGCCAGCAGCTTTAGGTCGGCTAATGAAAAACTGTTTTTT.

This clonotype was detected many times. This chain joins TRBV28 and TRBJ1-4; D is ambiguous. In germline, CDR1 is MDHEN, CDR2 SYDVKM. The CDR3 loop spans 17 amino acids. Trimming took off 6 bases at V and 0 bases at J, with 17 bases between the two ends. The CDR3 DNA reads as TGTGCCAGCAGGCCCCACCTAGGACGGGCAACTAATGAAAAACTGTTTTTT. This translates into CASRPHLGRATNEKLFF.

In this sample, this clonotype turned up many times. The V gene is TRBV20-1, the J gene TRBJ1-1; TRBD1 is a possible D gene (5 bases). The germline CDR1 and CDR2 sequences are DFQATT and SNEGSKA (reference sequence). The CDR3 covers 14 residues. Trimming took 0 bases from V and 7 from J, leaving 15 bases between them. The CDR3 nucleotides read TGCAGTGCTAGAGATCTGGGGGGGGTGGTTGAAGCTTTCTTT. It encodes CSARDLGGVVEAFF.